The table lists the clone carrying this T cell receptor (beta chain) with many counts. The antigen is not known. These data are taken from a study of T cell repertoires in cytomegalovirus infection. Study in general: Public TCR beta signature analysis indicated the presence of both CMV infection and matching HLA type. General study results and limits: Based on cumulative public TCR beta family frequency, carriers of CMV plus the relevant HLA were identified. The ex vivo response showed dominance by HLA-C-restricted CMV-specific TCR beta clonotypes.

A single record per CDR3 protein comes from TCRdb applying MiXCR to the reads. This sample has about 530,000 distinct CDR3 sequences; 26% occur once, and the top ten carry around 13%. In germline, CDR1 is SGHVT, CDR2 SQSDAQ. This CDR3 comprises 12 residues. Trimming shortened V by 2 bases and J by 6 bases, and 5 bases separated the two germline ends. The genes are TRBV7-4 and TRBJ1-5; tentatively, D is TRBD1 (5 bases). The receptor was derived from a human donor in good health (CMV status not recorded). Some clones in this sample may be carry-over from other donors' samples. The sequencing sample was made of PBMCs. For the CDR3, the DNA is TGTGCCAGCAGCTTACAGGGTCAGCCCCAGCATTTT. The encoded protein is CASSLQGQPQHF.